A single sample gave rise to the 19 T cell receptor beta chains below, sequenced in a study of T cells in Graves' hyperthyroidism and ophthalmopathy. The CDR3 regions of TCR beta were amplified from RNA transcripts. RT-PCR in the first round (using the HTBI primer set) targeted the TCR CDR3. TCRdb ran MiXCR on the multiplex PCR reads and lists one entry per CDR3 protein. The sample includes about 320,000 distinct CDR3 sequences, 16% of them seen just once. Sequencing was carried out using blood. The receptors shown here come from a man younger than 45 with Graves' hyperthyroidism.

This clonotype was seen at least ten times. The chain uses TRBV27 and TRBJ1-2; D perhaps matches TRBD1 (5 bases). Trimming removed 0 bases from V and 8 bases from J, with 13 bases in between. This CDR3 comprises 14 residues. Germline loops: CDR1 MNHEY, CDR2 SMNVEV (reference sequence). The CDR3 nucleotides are TGTGCCAGCAGTTTATCTTGGGGGAGAGGAGGCTACACCTTC. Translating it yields CASSLSWGRGGYTF.

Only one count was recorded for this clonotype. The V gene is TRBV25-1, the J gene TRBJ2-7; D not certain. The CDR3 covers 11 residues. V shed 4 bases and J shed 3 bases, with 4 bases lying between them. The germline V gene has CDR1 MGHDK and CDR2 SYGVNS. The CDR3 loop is CASSGFYEQYF. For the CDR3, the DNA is TGTGCCAGCAGTGGGTTCTACGAGCAGTACTTC.

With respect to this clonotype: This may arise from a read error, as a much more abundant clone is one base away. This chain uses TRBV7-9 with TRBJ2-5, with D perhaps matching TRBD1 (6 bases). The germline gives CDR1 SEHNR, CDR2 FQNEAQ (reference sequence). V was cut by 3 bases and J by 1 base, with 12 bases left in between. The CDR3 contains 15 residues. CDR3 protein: CASSLDTGCQETQYF. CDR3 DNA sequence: TGTGCCAGCAGCTTGGATACAGGGTGCCAAGAGACCCAGTACTTC. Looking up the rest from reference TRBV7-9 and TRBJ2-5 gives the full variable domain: DTGVSQNPRHKITKRGQNVTFRCDPISEHNRLYWYRQTLGQGPEFLTYFQNEAQLEKSRLLSDRFSAERPKGSFSTLEIQRTEQGDSAMYLCASSLDTGCQETQYFGPGTRLLVL.

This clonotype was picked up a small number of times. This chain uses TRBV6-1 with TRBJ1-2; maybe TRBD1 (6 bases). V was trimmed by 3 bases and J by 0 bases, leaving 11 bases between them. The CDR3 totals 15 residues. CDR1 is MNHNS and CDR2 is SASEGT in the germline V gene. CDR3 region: CASSEFTGPNYGYTF. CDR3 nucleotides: TGTGCCAGCAGTGAGTTCACAGGGCCTAACTATGGCTACACCTTC.

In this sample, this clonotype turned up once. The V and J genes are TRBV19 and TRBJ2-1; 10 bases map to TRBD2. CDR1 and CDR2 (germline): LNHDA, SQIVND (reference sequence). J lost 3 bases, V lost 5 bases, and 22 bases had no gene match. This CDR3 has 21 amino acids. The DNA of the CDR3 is TGTGCCAGTAGTCCCCGCCCGGTCTTCGGGAGCGGGAGGGGGCTCTACAATGAGCAGTTCTTC. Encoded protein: CASSPRPVFGSGRGLYNEQFF. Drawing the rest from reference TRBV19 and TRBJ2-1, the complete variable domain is DGGITQSPKYLFRKEGQNVTLSCEQNLNHDAMYWYRQDPGQGLRLIYYSQIVNDFQKGDIAEGYSVSREKKESFPLTVTSAQKNPTAFYLCASSPRPVFGSGRGLYNEQFFGPGTRLTVL.

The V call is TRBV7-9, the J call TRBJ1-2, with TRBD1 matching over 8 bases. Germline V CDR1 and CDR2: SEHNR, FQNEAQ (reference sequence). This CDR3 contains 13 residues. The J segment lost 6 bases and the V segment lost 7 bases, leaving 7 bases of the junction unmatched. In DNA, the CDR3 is TGTGCCAGCACCTCGGACAGGGTGGATGGCTACACCTTC. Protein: CASTSDRVDGYTF. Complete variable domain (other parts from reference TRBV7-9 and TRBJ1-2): DTGVSQNPRHKITKRGQNVTFRCDPISEHNRLYWYRQTLGQGPEFLTYFQNEAQLEKSRLLSDRFSAERPKGSFSTLEIQRTEQGDSAMYLCASTSDRVDGYTFGSGTRLTVV.

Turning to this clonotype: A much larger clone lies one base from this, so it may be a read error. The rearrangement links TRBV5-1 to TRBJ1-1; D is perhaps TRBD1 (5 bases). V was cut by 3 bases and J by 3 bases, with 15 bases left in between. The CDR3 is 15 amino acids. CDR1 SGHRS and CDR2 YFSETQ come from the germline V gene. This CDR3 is CASSSQGAGDTEAFF. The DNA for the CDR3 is TGCGCCAGCAGCTCCCAGGGAGCGGGGGACACTGAAGCTTTCTTT.

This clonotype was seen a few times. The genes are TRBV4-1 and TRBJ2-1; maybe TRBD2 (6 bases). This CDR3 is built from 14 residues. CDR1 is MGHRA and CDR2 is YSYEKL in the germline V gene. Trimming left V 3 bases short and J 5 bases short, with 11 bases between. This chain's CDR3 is CASSQGDFHNEQFF. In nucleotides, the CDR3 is TGCGCCAGCAGCCAGGGGGACTTCCACAATGAGCAGTTCTTC.

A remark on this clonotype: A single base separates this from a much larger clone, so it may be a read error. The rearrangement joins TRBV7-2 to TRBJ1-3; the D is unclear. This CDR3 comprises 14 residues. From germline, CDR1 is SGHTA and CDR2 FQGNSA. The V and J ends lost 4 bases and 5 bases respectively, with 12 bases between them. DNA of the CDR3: TGTGCCAGCAGCTCCTCCGTTGGAAGAAACACCATATATTTT. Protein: CASSSSVGRNTIYF.

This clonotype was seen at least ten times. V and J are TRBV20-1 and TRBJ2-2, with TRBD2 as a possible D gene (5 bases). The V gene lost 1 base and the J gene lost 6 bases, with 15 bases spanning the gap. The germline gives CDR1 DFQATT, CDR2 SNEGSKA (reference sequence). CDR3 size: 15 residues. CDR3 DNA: TGCAGTGCTAGAGGCGAGTTGGGCGGGTCCGGGGAGCTGTTTTTT. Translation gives CSARGELGGSGELFF.

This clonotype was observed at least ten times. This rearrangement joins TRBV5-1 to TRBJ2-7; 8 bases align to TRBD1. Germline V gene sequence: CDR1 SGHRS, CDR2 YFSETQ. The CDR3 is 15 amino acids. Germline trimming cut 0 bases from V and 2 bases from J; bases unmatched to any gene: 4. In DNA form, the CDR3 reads TGCGCCAGCAGCTTGGAGGTGACAGGGGCCTACGAGCAGTACTTC. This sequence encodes CASSLEVTGAYEQYF.

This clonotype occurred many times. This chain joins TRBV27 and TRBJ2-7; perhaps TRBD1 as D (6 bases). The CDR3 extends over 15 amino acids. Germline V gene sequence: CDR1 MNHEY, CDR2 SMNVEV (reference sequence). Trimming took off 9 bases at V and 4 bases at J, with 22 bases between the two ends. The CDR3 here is CASSDRKESSYEQYF. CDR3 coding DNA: TGTGCCAGTTCGGACAGAAAGGAGAGTTCGTACGAGCAGTACTTC.

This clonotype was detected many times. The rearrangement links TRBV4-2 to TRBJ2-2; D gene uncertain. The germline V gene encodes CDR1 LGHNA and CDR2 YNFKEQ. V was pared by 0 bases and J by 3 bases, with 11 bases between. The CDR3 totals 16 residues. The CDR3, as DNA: TGTGCCAGCAGCCAAGATACACTGCTGGACACCGGGGAGCTGTTTTTT. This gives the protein CASSQDTLLDTGELFF.

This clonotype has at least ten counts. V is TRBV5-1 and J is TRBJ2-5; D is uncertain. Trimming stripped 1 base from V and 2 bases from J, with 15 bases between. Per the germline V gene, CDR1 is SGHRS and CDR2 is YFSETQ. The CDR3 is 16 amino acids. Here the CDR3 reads CASSLLVAAMQETQYF. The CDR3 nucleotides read TGCGCCAGCAGCTTGTTAGTCGCAGCTATGCAAGAGACCCAGTACTTC.

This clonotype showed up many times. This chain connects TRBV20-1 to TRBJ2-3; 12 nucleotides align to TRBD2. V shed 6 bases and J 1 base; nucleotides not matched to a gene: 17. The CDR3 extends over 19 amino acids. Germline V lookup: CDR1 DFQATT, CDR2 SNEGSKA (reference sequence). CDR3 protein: CSAQTRTSGKGLGTDTQYF. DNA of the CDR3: TGCAGTGCCCAAACAAGGACTAGCGGGAAGGGGTTGGGCACAGATACGCAGTATTTT.

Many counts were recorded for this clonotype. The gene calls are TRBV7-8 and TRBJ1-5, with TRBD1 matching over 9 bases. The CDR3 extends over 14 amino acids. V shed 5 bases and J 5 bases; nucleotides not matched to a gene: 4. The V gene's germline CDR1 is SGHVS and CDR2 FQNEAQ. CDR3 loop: CASSPDRGDQPQHF. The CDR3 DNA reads TGTGCCAGCAGCCCGGACAGGGGAGATCAGCCCCAGCATTTT.

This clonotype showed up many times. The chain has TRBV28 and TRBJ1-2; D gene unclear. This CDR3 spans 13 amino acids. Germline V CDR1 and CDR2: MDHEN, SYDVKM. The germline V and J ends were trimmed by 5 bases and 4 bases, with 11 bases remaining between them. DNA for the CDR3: TGTGCCAGCAGTACCCAGTCAGCCTATGGCTACACCTTC. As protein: CASSTQSAYGYTF.

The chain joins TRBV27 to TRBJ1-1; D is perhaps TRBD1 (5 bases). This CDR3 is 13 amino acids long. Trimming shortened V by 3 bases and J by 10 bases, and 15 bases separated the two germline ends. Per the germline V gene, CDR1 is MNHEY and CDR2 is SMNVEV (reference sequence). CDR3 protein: CASSFRRGTRAFF. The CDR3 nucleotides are TGTGCCAGCAGTTTCCGCCGGGGCACTAGAGCTTTCTTT.

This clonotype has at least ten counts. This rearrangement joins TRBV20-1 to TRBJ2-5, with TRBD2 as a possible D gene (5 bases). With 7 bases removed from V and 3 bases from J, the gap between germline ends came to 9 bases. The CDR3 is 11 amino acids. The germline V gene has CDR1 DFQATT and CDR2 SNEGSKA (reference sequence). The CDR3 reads CSGEREETQYF. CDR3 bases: TGCAGTGGGGAGCGCGAAGAGACCCAGTACTTC.